These 32 T cell receptor beta chains came from one sample sequenced in a study of tumor-infiltrating lymphocytes in primary liver carcinoma. cDNA specific to TCR beta was made from 450 to 500 ng of total RNA, with a constant-region primer employed for priming. Libraries for TCR beta were built through three nested multiplex PCR rounds, which together made up a slightly modified ARM-PCR procedure. TRBV1-TRBV30 forward primers paired with a C-beta reverse primer were used in the first two PCR rounds, which ran approximately 10 cycles each. TCRdb analysed the multiplex PCR reads with MiXCR anew, one entry per CDR3 protein. Of around 99,000 distinct CDR3 sequences listed, 55% to 75% are singletons. Co-extracted RNA and DNA came from 20-30 mg of unsorted bulk tissue. Sequenced input: tumor-adjacent normal liver tissue. These receptor sequences come from a man in his forties with primary liver carcinoma and hepatitis B virus infection.

Worth noting for this clonotype: Since the CDR3 does not end with the conserved phenylalanine or tryptophan, this likely comes from a read error. V usage is TRBV6-1 and J usage is TRBJ2-3; D uncertain. The CDR3 runs 13 residues. CDR1 is MNHNS, CDR2 SASEGT, per germline. The CDR3 reads CASSEDIGNTQYL. The CDR3 nucleotides are TGTGCTAGCAGTGAAGACATTGGAAATACGCAGTATCTT.

Details on this clonotype: One junction end disagrees with the germline gene, perhaps due to a read error. The chain carries TRBV7-9 and TRBJ1-2; weak D call: TRBD1 (5 bases). The CDR3 length is 13 residues. Germline loops: CDR1 SEHNR, CDR2 FQNEAQ (reference sequence). The chain's CDR3 is CASSPAGIYDYTF. The CDR3, as DNA: TGTGCCAGCAGCCCGGCAGGGATTTATGACTACACCTTC.

As concerns this clonotype: Since a much larger clone is just one base distant, this may be a read error. The rearrangement joins TRBV10-1 to TRBJ2-3; D is ambiguous. The germline CDR1 and CDR2 sequences are WNHNN and SYGVQD (reference sequence). V shed 5 bases and J shed 4 bases, with 13 bases lying between them. This CDR3 comprises 14 residues. The CDR3 DNA reads as TGCGCCAGCAGTCGGAAGAACCTCCCAGATACGCAGTATTTT. It encodes CASSRKNLPDTQYF.

On this clonotype: No conserved phenylalanine or tryptophan is present at the end of the CDR3, so a read error is the likely explanation. The chain carries TRBV11-2 and TRBJ2-4, with D perhaps TRBD2 (6 bases). Deletions cut 5 bases from V and 9 bases from J, with 17 bases between. Germline V lookup: CDR1 SGHAT, CDR2 FQNNGV. This CDR3 contains 14 residues. The CDR3 sequence: CASSPQRGWGIQYL. CDR3 coding DNA: TGTGCCAGCAGCCCCCAACGGGGGTGGGGCATTCAGTACCTA.

In this sample, this clonotype turned up many times. The chain employs TRBV28 and TRBJ1-2, with D unresolved. CDR3 size: 12 residues. The V end was cut by 9 bases, the J end by 6 bases, with 14 bases between. Germline V CDR1 and CDR2: MDHEN, SYDVKM. CDR3 DNA sequence: TGTGCCAGTTGGACCTCCCGGGATGGCTACACCTTC. Amino acid sequence: CASWTSRDGYTF.

Concerning this clonotype: A much larger clone differs from this one at a single base, so this may be a read error. This chain uses TRBV5-5 with TRBJ2-3; a possible D gene is TRBD2 (6 bases). The CDR3 totals 14 residues. CDR1 is SGHKS, CDR2 YYEKEE, per germline (reference sequence). Here the CDR3 reads CTSSSSVGTDTQYF. In DNA, the CDR3 is TGTACCAGCAGCTCTAGCGTTGGGACAGATACGCAGTATTTT.

The table lists this clonotype with many counts. The V gene is TRBV7-3, the J gene TRBJ1-1; D unclear. The CDR3 is 15 amino acids. Trimming shortened V by 4 bases and J by 5 bases, and 17 bases separated the two germline ends. Germline assignment: CDR1 SGHTA and CDR2 FQGTGA. CDR3 sequence: CASSSPWGRRTEAFF. The CDR3 bases are TGTGCCAGCAGCTCCCCTTGGGGAAGAAGGACTGAAGCTTTCTTT.

This clonotype showed up many times. The CDR3 here is CASSGTGSSYEQYF. In DNA form, the CDR3 reads TGCGCCAGCAGTGGGACGGGCAGCTCCTACGAGCAGTACTTC. This chain links TRBV10-1 with TRBJ2-7; D gene ambiguous. This CDR3 is built from 14 residues. The germline CDR1 and CDR2 sequences are WNHNN and SYGVQD (reference sequence). V lost 4 bases to trimming and J lost 0 bases, with 10 bases between them.

The chain couples TRBV11-3 to TRBJ2-1; TRBD2 matches at 10 bases. The CDR3 consists of 14 residues. After removal of 7 bases from V and 12 bases from J, the junction contained 12 bases not matched to a gene. Germline values: CDR1 SGHNT, CDR2 YENEEA. In DNA form, the CDR3 reads TGTGCCAGCATCCACGTAGCGGGAGGAGGAGGGCAGTTCTTC. Translating it yields CASIHVAGGGGQFF.

A word on this clonotype: This sequence may be a read error, since a much larger clone differs from it by one base. CDR3 sequence: CANSKVPPEETQYF. The CDR3 DNA is TGTGCCAACAGTAAAGTCCCGCCAGAAGAGACCCAGTACTTC. The V call is TRBV28, the J call TRBJ2-5; D gene uncertain. The CDR3 totals 14 residues. Germline V gives CDR1 MDHEN, CDR2 SYDVKM.

In regard to this clonotype: One base away lies a much larger clone, so this may be a sequencing read error. The genes are TRBV12-3 or TRBV12-4 and TRBJ1-2, with D hard to call. Trimming took 4 bases from V and 14 from J, leaving 17 bases between them. This CDR3 comprises 12 residues. CDR3 DNA: TGTGCCAGCAGTTCAGATTCCGGGTCTCAGACCTTC. This sequence encodes CASSSDSGSQTF.

This clonotype is labeled as medium-sized. The rearrangement links TRBV7-9 to TRBJ2-3; possibly TRBD2 for D (6 bases). Germline V gene lookup returns CDR1 SEHNR and CDR2 FQNEAQ (reference sequence). The CDR3 is made up of 14 amino acids. With 5 bases removed from V and 6 bases from J, the gap between germline ends came to 15 bases. The CDR3 sequence is CASSISREEDTQYF. Written as DNA, the CDR3 is TGTGCCAGCAGCATTAGCAGGGAGGAGGATACGCAGTATTTT. The full variable domain, completed using reference TRBV7-9 and TRBJ2-3, is DTGVSQNPRHKITKRGQNVTFRCDPISEHNRLYWYRQTLGQGPEFLTYFQNEAQLEKSRLLSDRFSAERPKGSFSTLEIQRTEQGDSAMYLCASSISREEDTQYFGPGTRLTVL.

Remarks on this clonotype: A read error may be the cause here, since a much bigger clone is one base away. This chain links TRBV12-3 or TRBV12-4 with TRBJ1-2, with 7 bases fitting TRBD1. The CDR3 has 14 amino acids. CDR3 region: CTSSLPGTAYGYTF. The CDR3 nucleotides are TGTACCAGCAGTTTACCTGGGACAGCTTATGGCTACACCTTC.

This clonotype was detected many times. The rearrangement links TRBV4-2 to TRBJ1-4; a possible D gene is TRBD1 (5 bases). The CDR3 consists of 15 residues. Trimming removed 1 base from V and 5 bases from J, with 11 bases in between. CDR1 LGHNA and CDR2 YNFKEQ come from the germline V gene. This CDR3 reads CASSQVGPRNEKLFF. CDR3 DNA: TGTGCCAGCAGCCAAGTGGGACCGCGGAATGAAAAACTGTTTTTT.

This clonotype was recorded at least ten times. This chain links TRBV11-2 with TRBJ2-7; unclear D gene. The CDR3 length is 15 residues. V was cut by 2 bases and J by 3 bases, with 14 bases left in between. In germline, CDR1 is SGHAT, CDR2 FQNNGV. CDR3 nucleotides: TGTGCCAGCAGCTTAAGTTCTGGTCTGGACTACGAGCAGTACTTC. It codes for CASSLSSGLDYEQYF.

This chain uses TRBV30 with TRBJ2-3, with no clear D. V lost 0 bases and J lost 0, with 7 bases in between. The CDR3 runs 14 residues. CDR1 and CDR2 from the germline V gene are GTSNPN and SVGIG (reference sequence). The CDR3 region is CAWSVDGSTDTQYF. DNA of the CDR3: TGTGCCTGGAGTGTGGACGGAAGCACAGATACGCAGTATTTT.

On this clonotype: The junction differs from germline at one of its ends, possibly a read error. This rearrangement joins TRBV11-2 to TRBJ2-2, with D maybe TRBD2 (5 bases). There are 15 residues in the CDR3. The germline V gene has CDR1 SGHAT and CDR2 FQNNGV. CDR3 DNA: TGTGCCAGCAGCCGAGGGTGCTTGAACACCGGGGAGCTGTTATTT. This gives the protein CASSRGCLNTGELLF.

Comment on this clonotype: One end of the junction does not line up with germline, which may come from a read error. This CDR3 reads CAWSATEGYEQYF. CDR3 DNA: TGTGCATGGAGTGCGACAGAGGGGTACGAGCAATACTTC. This chain links TRBV30 with TRBJ2-7; D possibly uses TRBD1 or TRBD2 (5 bases each). CDR3 length: 13 amino acids. Per germline, CDR1 GTSNPN and CDR2 SVGIG (reference sequence).

In this sample, this clonotype turned up many times. V and J are TRBV4-1 and TRBJ1-2; TRBD1 agrees at 9 bases. In germline, CDR1 is MGHRA, CDR2 YSYEKL. The CDR3 has 14 amino acids. V was clipped by 5 bases and J by 2 bases; unmatched bases: 3. The chain's CDR3 is CASSEGTGNYGYTF. CDR3 DNA: TGCGCCAGCAGCGAAGGGACAGGGAACTATGGCTACACCTTC.

This clonotype was observed a single time. The V call is TRBV11-1, the J call TRBJ2-7, with 9 nucleotides matching TRBD2. Germline lookup yields CDR1 SGHAT and CDR2 FQDESV (reference sequence). CDR3 length equals 14 residues. The V and J ends lost 6 bases and 4 bases, in that order; junction bases with no gene match: 7. The CDR3 bases are TGTGCCAGCAGACCCGACAGCGGGAGGTACGAGCAGTACTTC. This codes for CASRPDSGRYEQYF.

About this clonotype itself: At one end, the junction sequence differs from germline, possibly due to a read error. The chain uses TRBV7-9 and TRBJ2-6; TRBD2 might be the D (6 bases). The CDR3 has 15 amino acids. Germline loops: CDR1 SEHNR, CDR2 FQNEAQ (reference sequence). The DNA of the CDR3 is TGTGCCAGCAGTTTAGGAGGGTTTGGGGCCAACGTCCTGACCTTC. Amino acid sequence: CASSLGGFGANVLTF.

The sample holds a few counts of this clonotype. The chain links TRBV7-6 to TRBJ2-3; D gene uncertain. The germline V and J ends were trimmed by 0 bases and 2 bases, with 12 bases remaining between them. This CDR3 contains 16 residues. Germline-derived CDR1 and CDR2 are SGHVS and FNYEAQ. The CDR3 sequence: CASSLAGRDHTDTQYF. DNA of the CDR3: TGTGCCAGCAGCTTAGCGGGCCGAGACCACACAGATACGCAGTATTTT. The variable domain in full, with the rest retrieved from reference TRBV7-6 and TRBJ2-3, is GAGVSQSPRYKVTKRGQDVALRCDPISGHVSLYWYRQALGQGPEFLTYFNYEAQQDKSGLPNDRFSAERPEGSISTLTIQRTEQRDSAMYRCASSLAGRDHTDTQYFGPGTRLTVL.

About this clonotype: One end of the junction is discordant with germline, which a read error may explain. The CDR3 sequence: CASRETSGRSGELVF. DNA of the CDR3: TGTGCCAGCAGGGAGACTAGCGGGAGAAGCGGGGAGTTGGTTTTT. The chain links TRBV11-2 to TRBJ2-2; 12 bases match TRBD2. The CDR3 is made up of 15 amino acids. The germline V gene encodes CDR1 SGHAT and CDR2 FQNNGV. Full variable domain (outside the CDR3, taken from reference TRBV11-2 and TRBJ2-2): EAGVAQSPRYKIIEKRQSVAFWCNPISGHATLYWYQQILGQGPKLLIQFQNNGVVDDSQLPKDRFSAERLKGVDSTLKIQPAKLEDSAVYLCASRETSGRSGELVFGEGSRLTVL.

A word on this clonotype: Since the CDR3 does not end with the conserved phenylalanine or tryptophan, this likely comes from a read error. This chain joins TRBV6-5 and TRBJ2-3; TRBD2 is a possible D gene (6 bases). CDR1 is MNHEY, CDR2 SVGAGI, per germline. Deletions cut 3 bases from V and 5 bases from J, with 15 bases between. The CDR3 runs 15 residues. DNA of the CDR3: TGTGCCAGCAGTTATGATGCGGGATGGGGAGATACGCAGTATTAT. The encoded protein is CASSYDAGWGDTQYY.

Notes on this clonotype: An end of the junction does not agree with germline; a read error may underlie this. V usage is TRBV11-2 and J usage is TRBJ2-7, with 9 bases aligning to TRBD2. The CDR3 covers 15 residues. Germline loops: CDR1 SGHAT, CDR2 FQNNGV. The CDR3 DNA sequence: TGTGCCAGCAGTTTAGTGGCGGGAGGGTCGTACGAGCAGTACTTC. Its protein product is CASSLVAGGSYEQYF.

This chain connects TRBV30 to TRBJ2-7; D might be TRBD1 (5 bases). The CDR3 runs 12 residues. Germline CDR1 reads GTSNPN; CDR2 reads SVGIG (reference sequence). Here the CDR3 reads CAGTYRKYEQYF. The CDR3 nucleotides read TGTGCTGGAACGTACAGGAAATACGAGCAGTACTTC.

At least ten counts were recorded for this clonotype. The V and J genes are TRBV6-2 or TRBV6-3 and TRBJ1-1; 7 positions match TRBD1. From germline, CDR1 is MNHEY and CDR2 SVGEGT. The CDR3 has 18 amino acids. V dropped 2 bases and J dropped 1; count of bases not matched to a gene: 13. The CDR3 protein is CASSYGVGAGGRNTEAFF. The CDR3 DNA follows: TGTGCCAGCAGTTACGGTGTCGGGGCAGGGGGGAGGAACACTGAAGCTTTCTTT.

This clonotype was counted a few times. A much larger clone is a single base away; this may be a read error. As the CDR3 is not closed by the conserved phenylalanine or tryptophan, this likely results from a read error. The V and J genes are TRBV12-3 or TRBV12-4 and TRBJ1-1, with TRBD1 identical over 8 bases. This CDR3 is 14 amino acids long. The CDR3 sequence: CASSFRQGNSEAFL. The DNA for the CDR3 is TGTGCCAGCAGTTTCCGACAGGGGAACTCTGAAGCTTTCCTT.

This clonotype was observed many times. The CDR3 loop is CASTISGVAGGGTGELFF. The CDR3 DNA follows: TGCGCCAGCACCATCTCGGGGGTAGCGGGAGGAGGGACCGGGGAGCTGTTTTTT. The chain carries TRBV4-1 and TRBJ2-2; 10 nucleotides match TRBD2. The CDR3 is 18 residues long. Trimming cost V 7 bases and J 5 bases; bases outside gene matches: 16. In germline, CDR1 is MGHRA, CDR2 YSYEKL.

Concerning this clonotype itself: One end of the junction varies from germline; a read error may be responsible. The chain links TRBV6-2 or TRBV6-3 to TRBJ2-3, with 9 bases aligning to TRBD2. This CDR3 is 15 amino acids long. The germline V gene has CDR1 MNHEY and CDR2 SVGEGT. CDR3 protein: CASTPGTSSADTQFF. Written as DNA, the CDR3 is TGTGCCAGCACTCCCGGGACTAGCAGCGCAGATACGCAGTTTTTT.

This clonotype was recorded only once. The rearrangement links TRBV6-6 to TRBJ2-1; 11 bases match TRBD2. CDR1 is MNHNY, CDR2 SVGAGI, per germline (reference sequence). The CDR3 is 14 amino acids. The trim removed 8 bases at V and 12 bases at J, leaving 12 bases unmatched. Written as DNA, the CDR3 is TGTGCCAGCGGTTTTCGACTAGCGGGAATATGGCAGTTCTTC. Translated, it gives CASGFRLAGIWQFF.

The chain is built from TRBV10-3 and TRBJ2-1; possible D gene TRBD2, 6 bases. The germline V gene has CDR1 ENHRY and CDR2 SYGVKD. V lost 2 bases and J lost 6, with 14 bases in between. The CDR3 extends over 15 amino acids. The CDR3 DNA is TGTGCCATCAGTGAGCGGGCTAGCGTCTTCAATGAGCAGTTCTTC. Residues: CAISERASVFNEQFF.